This T cell receptor (beta chain) was sequenced during a study of blood T cell repertoires in COVID-19. Across the study: Collection of acute and convalescent COVID-19 samples took place in the United States, Italy and Spain. PBMCs, B-cell-depleted T cells, or T cells provided the cDNA or gDNA that made up the material.

It was during active infection that Seattle patients were enrolled and then longitudinally followed. Germline CDR1 MNHNS, CDR2 SASEGT. V gave up 4 bases and J gave up 5 bases; unmatched junction bases: 10. CDR3 size: 16 residues. In the original processing: Reference gene primer amplification yielded estimated nucleated cell counts. Sequenced by immunoSEQ multiplex PCR; TCRdb stores in-frame clones only, minus some. D and trimming were read from the DNA, whereas the V and J calls and clone size are those reported in that table. This table has 200,000 to 250,000 clones, over 90% appearing once. The source is a man younger than 40 with COVID-19, enrolled during active disease. The material sequenced was peripheral blood. The chain recombines TRBV6-1 with TRBJ2-2, with 7 bases that match TRBD1. The CDR3 protein is CASSGQGWGKTGELFF. CDR3 DNA sequence: TGTGCCAGCAGTGGACAGGGTTGGGGAAAAACCGGGGAGCTGTTTTTT.